This entry lists 18 T cell receptor beta chains sequenced from one sample in a study of T cells after yellow fever vaccination. TCRdb redid the calling of the 5' RACE reads with MiXCR, one entry per CDR3 protein. The table records a few hundred thousand distinct CDR3 sequences, around 6.8% of them present only once. Specimen: PBMCs, collected more than 40 days after the first yellow fever vaccination. These receptor sequences come from a man aged 18 to 30 who received the YFV17D yellow fever vaccine.

This clonotype was counted a few times. V usage is TRBV9 and J usage is TRBJ2-3, with D perhaps given as TRBD1 or TRBD2 (6 bases each). V lost 2 bases to trimming and J lost 7 bases, with 17 bases between them. Germline CDR1 is SGDLS and CDR2 is YYNGEE. The CDR3 length is 15 residues. The CDR3: CASSVLPGAPNTQYF. The CDR3 bases are TGTGCCAGCAGCGTTTTGCCGGGGGCCCCCAATACGCAGTATTTT.

The chain has TRBV5-5 and TRBJ2-3, with D perhaps matching TRBD1 or TRBD2 (6 bases each). The V end was cut by 2 bases, the J end by 4 bases, with 11 bases between. CDR3 length: 14 residues. CDR1 and CDR2 from the germline V gene are SGHKS and YYEKEE (reference sequence). CDR3 bases: TGTGCCAGCAGCTTCCACAGGGAGGCAGATACGCAGTATTTT. Translating it yields CASSFHREADTQYF.

This clonotype was observed a few times. J is TRBJ2-7 and V is TRBV5-1; TRBD2 aligns across 8 bases. J gave up 4 bases and V 5 bases, and 8 bases lay outside the gene matches. CDR1 is SGHRS, CDR2 YFSETQ, per germline. The CDR3 runs to 14 residues. CDR3: CASSPSGGEYEQYF. The CDR3 DNA reads TGCGCCAGCAGTCCCAGCGGGGGCGAATACGAGCAGTACTTC.

V gene TRBV4-1 combines with J gene TRBJ2-1; perhaps D is TRBD1 or TRBD2 (5 bases each). CDR3 length: 14 residues. V lost 3 bases to trimming and J lost 8 bases, with 14 bases between them. Germline V gene lookup returns CDR1 MGHRA and CDR2 YSYEKL. The CDR3 loop reads CASSQGDPGYEQFF. The CDR3 DNA reads TGCGCCAGCAGCCAGGGGGACCCTGGCTATGAGCAGTTCTTC.

This clonotype turned up a few times. CDR3 in amino acids: CASSLGGQEVYEQYF. The CDR3 nucleotides read TGTGCCAGCAGCTTGGGGGGACAGGAGGTCTACGAGCAGTACTTC. The chain recombines TRBV5-4 with TRBJ2-7, with 8 bases that match TRBD1. This CDR3 is 15 amino acids long. The germline V gene encodes CDR1 SGHNT and CDR2 YYREEE (reference sequence). V was pared by 0 bases and J by 3 bases, with 5 bases of the junction left unmatched.

This clonotype was counted many times. This CDR3 is CASRTGGNSPLHF. The DNA for the CDR3 is TGTGCCAGCAGGACAGGGGGTAATTCACCCCTCCACTTT. The gene calls are TRBV12-3 or TRBV12-4 and TRBJ1-6; 9 nucleotides match TRBD1. This CDR3 spans 13 amino acids. With V trimmed by 6 bases and J by 6 bases, 0 bases remained unmatched.

Only a few counts were recorded for this clonotype. In DNA, the CDR3 is TGCAGTGCACCACTCCGGGGGGTAGAGACCCAGTACTTC. Protein: CSAPLRGVETQYF. The chain couples TRBV20-1 to TRBJ2-5, with TRBD2 matching over 7 bases. Germline V gene sequence: CDR1 DFQATT, CDR2 SNEGSKA (reference sequence). With 6 bases clipped from V and 4 bases from J, the junction kept 8 bases outside the gene matches. There are 13 residues in the CDR3.

V is TRBV7-2 and J is TRBJ1-2; the D gene is possibly TRBD1 (6 bases). V was trimmed by 4 bases and J by 4 bases, leaving 13 bases between them. The V gene's germline CDR1 is SGHTA and CDR2 FQGNSA. This CDR3 region has 14 residues. The chain's CDR3 is CASSSGGGGYGYTF. The CDR3 bases are TGTGCCAGCAGCTCCGGTGGGGGCGGCTATGGCTACACCTTC. The full variable domain, rest sourced from reference TRBV7-2 and TRBJ1-2, is GAGVSQSPSNKVTEKGKDVELRCDPISGHTALYWYRQSLGQGLEFLIYFQGNSAPDKSGLPSDRFSAERTGGSVSTLTIQRTQQEDSAVYLCASSSGGGGYGYTFGSGTRLTVV.

J is TRBJ2-3 and V is TRBV25-1; 11 bases match TRBD2. The CDR3 covers 14 residues. After removal of 3 bases from V and 4 bases from J, the junction contained 0 bases not matched to a gene. Germline CDR1 reads MGHDK; CDR2 reads SYGVNS. CDR3 amino acids: CASSETSGADTQYF. The CDR3 nucleotides are TGTGCCAGCAGTGAGACTAGCGGGGCAGATACGCAGTATTTT.

This clonotype was observed a few times. The V call is TRBV20-1, the J call TRBJ2-5, with TRBD2 identical over 7 bases. The ends lost 6 bases at V and 5 bases at J; junction bases unmatched: 15. Looked up from germline, CDR1 is DFQATT and CDR2 is SNEGSKA (reference sequence). The CDR3 is 15 amino acids. This CDR3 reads CSANAIPLGGETQYF. CDR3 bases: TGCAGTGCCAACGCCATCCCGTTGGGGGGGGAGACCCAGTACTTC.

V gene TRBV12-3 or TRBV12-4 combines with J gene TRBJ2-4; D is perhaps TRBD2 (7 bases). The CDR3 has 13 amino acids. Deletions cut 4 bases from V and 6 bases from J, with 10 bases between. CDR3 nucleotides: TGTGCCAGCAGTTCGGGGGGCGGAAACATTCAGTACTTC. Translation gives CASSSGGGNIQYF.

The V call is TRBV20-1, the J call TRBJ1-6; maybe TRBD1 (5 bases). V lost 2 bases, J lost 6 bases, and 14 bases lay in between. Germline CDR1 reads DFQATT; CDR2 reads SNEGSKA (reference sequence). The CDR3 runs 15 residues. CDR3 nucleotide sequence: TGCAGTGCTAGATACAGGACACAACTTAATTCACCCCTCCACTTT. Translation: CSARYRTQLNSPLHF.

The V call is TRBV7-2, the J call TRBJ2-7; unclear D gene. The germline gives CDR1 SGHTA, CDR2 FQGNSA. The CDR3 has 14 amino acids. The V and J ends lost 8 bases and 1 base respectively, with 15 bases between them. CDR3 loop: CASASYGTSYEQYF. The CDR3 DNA follows: TGTGCCAGCGCATCGTACGGAACATCCTACGAGCAGTACTTC.

This chain joins TRBV20-1 and TRBJ1-2; 8 bases are a match to TRBD1. Germline CDR1 is DFQATT and CDR2 is SNEGSKA (reference sequence). After removal of 5 bases from V and 4 bases from J, the junction contained 9 bases not matched to a gene. The CDR3 spans 14 residues. The chain's CDR3 is CSASDRAAVYGYTF. The CDR3 DNA is TGCAGTGCTTCGGACAGGGCGGCGGTCTATGGCTACACCTTC.

This clonotype was seen ten or more times. The rearrangement links TRBV12-3 or TRBV12-4 to TRBJ2-3; 10 bases fit TRBD2. The CDR3 length is 16 residues. V lost 5 bases and J lost 5; bases outside the gene matches: 10. CDR3 sequence reads: CASSPRAGGPGDTQYF. The DNA for the CDR3 is TGTGCCAGCAGTCCCCGAGCGGGGGGGCCCGGAGATACGCAGTATTTT.

This clonotype came up a few times. Written as DNA, the CDR3 is TGTGCCTCCTTAAAGCCAGGGATTACTGAAGCTTTCTTT. Translating gives CASLKPGITEAFF. The chain recombines TRBV30 with TRBJ1-1; weak D call: TRBD1 (5 bases). The V end was cut by 7 bases, the J end by 5 bases, with 17 bases between. CDR1 and CDR2 from the germline V gene are GTSNPN and SVGIG (reference sequence). The CDR3 contains 13 residues.

This clonotype turned up a few times. V usage is TRBV7-9 and J usage is TRBJ1-1; no firm D call. Germline loops: CDR1 SEHNR, CDR2 FQNEAQ (reference sequence). V lost 7 bases, J lost 0 bases, and 6 bases lay in between. This CDR3 contains 12 residues. This chain's CDR3 is CASMGLNTEAFF. The DNA for the CDR3 is TGTGCCAGCATGGGTCTGAACACTGAAGCTTTCTTT. Variable domain in full (rest from reference TRBV7-9 and TRBJ1-1): DTGVSQNPRHKITKRGQNVTFRCDPISEHNRLYWYRQTLGQGPEFLTYFQNEAQLEKSRLLSDRFSAERPKGSFSTLEIQRTEQGDSAMYLCASMGLNTEAFFGQGTRLTVV.

On this clonotype: Given a much more abundant clone one base away, this may be a read error. This chain connects TRBV20-1 to TRBJ2-3; D unresolved. The germline CDR1 and CDR2 sequences are DFQATT and SNEGSKA (reference sequence). The ends were cut back, 1 base at V and 6 bases at J, with 14 bases in the middle. There are 14 residues in the CDR3. This CDR3 is CSARARTTRDTQYF. CDR3 nucleotide sequence: TGCAGTGCTAGAGCTAGGACCACTCGGGATACGCAGTATTTT.